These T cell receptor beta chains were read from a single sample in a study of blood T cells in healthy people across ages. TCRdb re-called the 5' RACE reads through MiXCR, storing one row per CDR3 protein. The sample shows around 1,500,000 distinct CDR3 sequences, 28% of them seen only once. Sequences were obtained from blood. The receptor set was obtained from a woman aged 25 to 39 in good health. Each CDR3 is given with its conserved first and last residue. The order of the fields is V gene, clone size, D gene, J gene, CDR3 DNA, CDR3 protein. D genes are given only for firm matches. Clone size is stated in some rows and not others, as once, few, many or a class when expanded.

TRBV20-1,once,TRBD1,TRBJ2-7,TGCAGTGCTCTGGGGCCGACCGGGACAGGGTGGGACGAGCAGTACTTC,CSALGPTGTGWDEQYF
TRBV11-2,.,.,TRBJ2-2,TGTGCCAGCAGCCCGGGACTTTTCACCGGGGAGCTGTTTTTT,CASSPGLFTGELFF
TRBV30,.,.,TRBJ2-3,TGTGCCTGGAAGGTTGTAGGACCTGAGTATTTT,CAWKVVGPEYF
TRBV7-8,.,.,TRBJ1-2,TGTGCCAGCAGCTTAGGGGGGAGCTGCACCTTC,CASSLGGSCTF
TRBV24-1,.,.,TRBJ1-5,TGTGCCACCAGTGATACCTACAGCAATCAGCCCCAGCATTTT,CATSDTYSNQPQHF
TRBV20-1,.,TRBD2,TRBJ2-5,TGCAGTGCTAGTTGGCTAGCGGGTGTAGGCGAGACCCAGTACTTC,CSASWLAGVGETQYF
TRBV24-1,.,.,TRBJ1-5,TGTGCCACCAGTGATCCGGGGCTTTATCAGCCCCAGCATTTT,CATSDPGLYQPQHF
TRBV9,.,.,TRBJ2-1,TGTGCCAGCAGCGGCGAGACGGGGGCACCCAAAAACATTCAGTTCTTC,CASSGETGAPKNIQFF
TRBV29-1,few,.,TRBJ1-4,TGCAGCGCGAGCTGGAGTGGAAGGGAAAAACTGTTTTTT,CSASWSGREKLFF
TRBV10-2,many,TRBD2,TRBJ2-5,TGCGCCAGCAATCTTAGCGGGGGGGGGACCCAGTACTTC,CASNLSGGGTQYF
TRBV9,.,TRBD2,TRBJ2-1,TGTGCCTGCAGCGTTTTGGCTAGCGGGATGTACAATGAGCAGTTCTTC,CACSVLASGMYNEQFF
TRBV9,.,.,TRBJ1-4,TGTGCCAGCAGCGTAGGAGGCTCCCCAACTAATGAAAAACTGTTTTTT,CASSVGGSPTNEKLFF
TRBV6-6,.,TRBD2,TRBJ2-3,TGTGCCAGCAGGGGACTAGCGGGGCTCACAGATACGCAGTATTTT,CASRGLAGLTDTQYF
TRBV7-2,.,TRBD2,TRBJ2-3,TGTGCCAGCAGCACCCGACTAGCTTCAGATACGCAGTATTTT,CASSTRLASDTQYF
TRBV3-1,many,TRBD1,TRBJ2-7,TGTGCCAGCAGCCACGGACAGGGGTACCACGAGCAGTACTTC,CASSHGQGYHEQYF
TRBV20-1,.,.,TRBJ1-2,TGCAGTGCTAGCGGCGATGGCTACACCTTC,CSASGDGYTF
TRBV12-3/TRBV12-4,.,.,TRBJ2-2,TGTGCCAGCAGTTTAGCGGGGGGCCCCGGGGTCGGGGAGCTGTTTTTT,CASSLAGGPGVGELFF
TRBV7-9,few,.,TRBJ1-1,TGTGCCAGCAGCCGACCACAGGACACTGAAGCTTTCTTT,CASSRPQDTEAFF
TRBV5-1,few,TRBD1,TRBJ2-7,TGCGCCAGCAGCAACGGGACAGGGGCCTACGAGCAGTACTTC,CASSNGTGAYEQYF
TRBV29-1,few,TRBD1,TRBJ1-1,TGCAGCGTGGAAAGACAGGGGCGGAACACTGAAGCTTTCTTT,CSVERQGRNTEAFF
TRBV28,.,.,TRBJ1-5,TGTGCCAGCAGGCTCCCTGGGGGGCCCCAGCATTTT,CASRLPGGPQHF
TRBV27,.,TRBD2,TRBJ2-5,TGTGCCAGCAGTTTATCGCGGGGGGGCGCCCAGTACTTC,CASSLSRGGAQYF
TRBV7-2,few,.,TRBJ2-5,TGTGCCAGCAGCTTAGGGGGGGCCAACTCCTACGGGCAGTACTTC,CASSLGGANSYGQYF
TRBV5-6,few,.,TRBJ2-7,TGTGCCAGCAGCTTTAGGTCCTCCCCCGAGCAGTACTTC,CASSFRSSPEQYF
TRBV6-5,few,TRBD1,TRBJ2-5,TGTGCCAGCAGTTACGACGACAGGGGGCCCCAAGAGGCCCAGTACTTC,CASSYDDRGPQEAQYF
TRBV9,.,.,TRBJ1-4,TGTGCCAGCAGCTCCGGGCCACATGAAAAACTGTTTTTT,CASSSGPHEKLFF